Listed here is a single T cell receptor (beta chain). Living in roughly 23 US areas, the participants were between roughly 18 and 89 years of age. The sample comes from a study of blood T cell repertoires in COVID-19. Turning to the study itself: Italy, Spain and the United States were the sources of the convalescent and acute COVID-19 samples. PBMCs, B-cell-depleted T cells, or T cells were the source of the cDNA or gDNA that made up the material.

The CDR3 contains 18 residues. Trimming cost V 0 bases and J 0 bases, with 17 bases left between them. The germline CDR1 and CDR2 sequences are MNHNS and SASEGT. Data came from immunoSEQ multiplex PCR; TCRdb stores just in-frame clones and leaves some out. The sample lists fewer than 600,000 clones, approximately 88% occurring once. The sequenced material came from PBMCs or T cells enriched from blood (not recorded which). The origin of this receptor is a woman between 40 and 50 years old who had recovered from COVID-19. The chain links TRBV6-1 to TRBJ1-1; tentative D call: TRBD1 (5 bases). CDR3 sequence reads: CASSEAPGWEVVNTEAFF. The CDR3 coding sequence is TGTGCCAGCAGTGAAGCCCCAGGGTGGGAGGTCGTGAACACTGAAGCTTTCTTT.